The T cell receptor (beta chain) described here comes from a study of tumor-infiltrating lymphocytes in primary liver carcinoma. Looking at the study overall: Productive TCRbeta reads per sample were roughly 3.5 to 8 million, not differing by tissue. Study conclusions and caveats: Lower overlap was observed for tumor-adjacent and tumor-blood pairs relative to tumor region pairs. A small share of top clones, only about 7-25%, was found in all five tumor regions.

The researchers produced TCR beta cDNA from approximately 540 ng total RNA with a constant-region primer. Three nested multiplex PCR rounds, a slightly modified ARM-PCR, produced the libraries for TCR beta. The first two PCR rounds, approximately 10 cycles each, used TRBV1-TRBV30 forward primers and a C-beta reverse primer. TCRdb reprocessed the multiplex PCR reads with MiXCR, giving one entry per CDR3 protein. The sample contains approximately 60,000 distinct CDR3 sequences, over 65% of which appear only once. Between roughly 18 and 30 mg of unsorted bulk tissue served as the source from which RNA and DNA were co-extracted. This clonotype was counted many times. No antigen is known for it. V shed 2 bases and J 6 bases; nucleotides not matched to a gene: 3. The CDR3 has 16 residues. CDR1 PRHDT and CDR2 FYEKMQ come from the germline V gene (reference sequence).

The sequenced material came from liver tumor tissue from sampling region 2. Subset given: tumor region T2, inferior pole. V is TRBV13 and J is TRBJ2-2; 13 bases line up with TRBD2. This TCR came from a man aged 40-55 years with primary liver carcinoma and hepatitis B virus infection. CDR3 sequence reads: CASSLRLAGGPGELFF. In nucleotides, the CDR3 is TGTGCCAGCAGCTTAAGACTAGCGGGAGGACCCGGGGAGCTGTTTTTT.